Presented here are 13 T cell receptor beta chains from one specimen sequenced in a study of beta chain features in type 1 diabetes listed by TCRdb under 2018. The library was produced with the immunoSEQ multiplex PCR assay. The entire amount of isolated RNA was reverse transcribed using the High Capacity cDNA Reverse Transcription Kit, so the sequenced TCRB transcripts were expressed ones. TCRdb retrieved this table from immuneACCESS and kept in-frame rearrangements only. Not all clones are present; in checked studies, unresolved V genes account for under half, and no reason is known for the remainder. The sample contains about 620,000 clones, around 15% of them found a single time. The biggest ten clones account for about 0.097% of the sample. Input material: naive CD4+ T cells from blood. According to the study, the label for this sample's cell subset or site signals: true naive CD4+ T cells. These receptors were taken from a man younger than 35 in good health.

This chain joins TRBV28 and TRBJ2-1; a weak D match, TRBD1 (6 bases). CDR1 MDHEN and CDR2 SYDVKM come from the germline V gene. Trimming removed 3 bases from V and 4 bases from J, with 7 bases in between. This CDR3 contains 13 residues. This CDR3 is CASSLDRYNEQFF. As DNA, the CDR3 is TGTGCCAGCAGTTTGGACAGATACAATGAGCAGTTCTTC. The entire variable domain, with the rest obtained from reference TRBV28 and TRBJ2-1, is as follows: DVKVTQSSRYLVKRTGEKVFLECVQDMDHENMFWYRQDPGLGLRLIYFSYDVKMKEKGDIPEGYSVSREKKERFSLILESASTNQTSMYLCASSLDRYNEQFFGPGTRLTVL.

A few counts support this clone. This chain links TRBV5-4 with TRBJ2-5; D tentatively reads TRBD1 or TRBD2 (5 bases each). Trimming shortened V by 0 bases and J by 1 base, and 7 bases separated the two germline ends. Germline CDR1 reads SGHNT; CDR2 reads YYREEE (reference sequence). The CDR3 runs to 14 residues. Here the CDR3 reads CASSLVGPQETQYF. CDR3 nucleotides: TGTGCCAGCAGCTTGGTGGGACCCCAAGAGACCCAGTACTTC.

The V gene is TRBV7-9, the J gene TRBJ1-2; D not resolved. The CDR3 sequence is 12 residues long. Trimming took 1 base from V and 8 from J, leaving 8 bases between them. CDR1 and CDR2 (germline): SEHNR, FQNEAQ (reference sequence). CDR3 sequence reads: CASSLVFLGYTF. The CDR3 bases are TGTGCCAGCAGCTTAGTTTTTCTGGGCTACACCTTC.

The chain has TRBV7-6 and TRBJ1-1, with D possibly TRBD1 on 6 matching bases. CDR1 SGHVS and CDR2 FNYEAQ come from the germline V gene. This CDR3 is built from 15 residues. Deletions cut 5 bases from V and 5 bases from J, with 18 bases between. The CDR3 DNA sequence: TGTGCCAGCAGCGCACGGACAGCTCCAAGTACTGAAGCTTTCTTT. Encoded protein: CASSARTAPSTEAFF.

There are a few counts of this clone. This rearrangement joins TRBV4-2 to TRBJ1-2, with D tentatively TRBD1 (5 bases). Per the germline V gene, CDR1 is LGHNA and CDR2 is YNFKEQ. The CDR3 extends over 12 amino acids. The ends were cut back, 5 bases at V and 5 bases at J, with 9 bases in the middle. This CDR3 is CASSYDSYGYTF. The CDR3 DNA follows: TGTGCCAGCAGCTACGACAGTTATGGCTACACCTTC.

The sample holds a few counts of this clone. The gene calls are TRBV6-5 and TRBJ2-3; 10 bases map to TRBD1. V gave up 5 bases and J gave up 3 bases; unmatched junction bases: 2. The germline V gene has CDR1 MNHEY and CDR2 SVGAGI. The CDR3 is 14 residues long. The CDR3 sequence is CASSDRGPTDTQYF. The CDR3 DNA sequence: TGTGCCAGCAGTGACAGGGGGCCGACAGATACGCAGTATTTT.

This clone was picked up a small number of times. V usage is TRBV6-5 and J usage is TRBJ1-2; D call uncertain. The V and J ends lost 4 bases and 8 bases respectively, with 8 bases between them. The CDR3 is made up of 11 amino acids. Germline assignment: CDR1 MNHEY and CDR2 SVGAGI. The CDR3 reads CASSSKSGYTF. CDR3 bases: TGTGCCAGCAGTTCTAAATCGGGCTACACCTTC.

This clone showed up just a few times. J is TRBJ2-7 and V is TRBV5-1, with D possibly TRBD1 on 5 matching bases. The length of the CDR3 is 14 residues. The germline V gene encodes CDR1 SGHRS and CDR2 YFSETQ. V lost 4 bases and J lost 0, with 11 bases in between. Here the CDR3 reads CASSPGQISYEQYF. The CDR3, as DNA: TGCGCCAGCAGCCCTGGACAAATCTCCTACGAGCAGTACTTC. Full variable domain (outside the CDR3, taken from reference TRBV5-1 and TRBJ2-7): KAGVTQTPRYLIKTRGQQVTLSCSPISGHRSVSWYQQTPGQGLQFLFEYFSETQRNKGNFPGRFSGRQFSNSRSEMNVSTLELGDSALYLCASSPGQISYEQYFGPGTRLTVT.

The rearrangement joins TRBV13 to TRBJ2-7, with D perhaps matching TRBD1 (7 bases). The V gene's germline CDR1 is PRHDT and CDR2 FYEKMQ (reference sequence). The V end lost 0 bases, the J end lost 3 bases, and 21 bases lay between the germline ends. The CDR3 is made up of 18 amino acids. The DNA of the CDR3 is TGTGCCAGCAGCTTAGGGTTGGGTGGAGGGACAGCCTACTACGAGCAGTACTTC. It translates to CASSLGLGGGTAYYEQYF.

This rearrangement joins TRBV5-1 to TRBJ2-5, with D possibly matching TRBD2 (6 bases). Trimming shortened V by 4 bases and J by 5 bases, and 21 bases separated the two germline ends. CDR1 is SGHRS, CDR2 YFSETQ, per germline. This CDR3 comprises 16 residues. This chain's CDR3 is CASSAGTPPKRETQYF. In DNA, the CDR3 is TGCGCCAGCAGCGCCGGGACTCCTCCTAAACGGGAGACCCAGTACTTC.

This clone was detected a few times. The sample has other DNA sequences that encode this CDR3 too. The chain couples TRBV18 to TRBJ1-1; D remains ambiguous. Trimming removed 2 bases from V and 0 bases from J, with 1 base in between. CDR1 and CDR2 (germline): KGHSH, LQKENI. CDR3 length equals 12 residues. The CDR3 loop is CASSPLNTEAFF. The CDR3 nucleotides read TGTGCCAGCTCACCATTGAACACTGAAGCTTTCTTT.

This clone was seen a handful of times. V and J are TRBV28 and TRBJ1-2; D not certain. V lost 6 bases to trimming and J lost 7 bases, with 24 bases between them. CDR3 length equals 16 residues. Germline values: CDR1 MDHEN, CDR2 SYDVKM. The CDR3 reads CASRIGGLELLSGYTF. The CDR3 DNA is TGTGCCAGCAGGATAGGCGGACTGGAACTATTAAGTGGCTACACCTTC.

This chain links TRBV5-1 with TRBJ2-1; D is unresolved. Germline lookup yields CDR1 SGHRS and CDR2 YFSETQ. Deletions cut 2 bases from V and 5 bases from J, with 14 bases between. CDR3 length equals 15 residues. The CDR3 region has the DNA TGCGCCAGCAGCTTTGGGTTAGCTCGAAACAATGAGCAGTTCTTC. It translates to CASSFGLARNNEQFF.